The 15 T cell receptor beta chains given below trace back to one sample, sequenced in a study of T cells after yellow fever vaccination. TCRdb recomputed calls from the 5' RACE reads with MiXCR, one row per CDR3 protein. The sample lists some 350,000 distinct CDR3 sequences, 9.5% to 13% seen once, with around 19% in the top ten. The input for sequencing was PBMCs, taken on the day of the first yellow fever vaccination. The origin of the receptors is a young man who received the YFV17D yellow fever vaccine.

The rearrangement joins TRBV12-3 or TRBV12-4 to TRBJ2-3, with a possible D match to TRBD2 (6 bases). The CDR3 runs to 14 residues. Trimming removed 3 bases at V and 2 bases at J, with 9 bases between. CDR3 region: CASSFWEDTDTQYF. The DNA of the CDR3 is TGTGCCAGCAGTTTCTGGGAGGACACAGATACGCAGTATTTT.

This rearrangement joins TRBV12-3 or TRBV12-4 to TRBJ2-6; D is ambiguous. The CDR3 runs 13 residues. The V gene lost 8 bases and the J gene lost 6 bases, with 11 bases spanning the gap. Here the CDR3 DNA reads TGTGCCAGCCTTCAATGGCAGGCCAACGTCCTGACTTTC. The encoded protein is CASLQWQANVLTF.

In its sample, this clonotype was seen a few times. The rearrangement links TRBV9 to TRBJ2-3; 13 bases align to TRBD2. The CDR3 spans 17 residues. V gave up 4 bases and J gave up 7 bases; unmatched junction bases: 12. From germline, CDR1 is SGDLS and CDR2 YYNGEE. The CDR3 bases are TGTGCCAGCAGCCTGGGACTAGCGGGGAAAGCAGATTATACGCAGTATTTT. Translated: CASSLGLAGKADYTQYF.

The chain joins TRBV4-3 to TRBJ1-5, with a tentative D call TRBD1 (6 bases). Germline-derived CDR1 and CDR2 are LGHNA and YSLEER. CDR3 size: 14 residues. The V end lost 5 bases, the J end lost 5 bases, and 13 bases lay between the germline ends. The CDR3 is CASSDGQRDQPQHF. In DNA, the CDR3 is TGCGCCAGCAGCGACGGACAGAGAGATCAGCCCCAGCATTTT.

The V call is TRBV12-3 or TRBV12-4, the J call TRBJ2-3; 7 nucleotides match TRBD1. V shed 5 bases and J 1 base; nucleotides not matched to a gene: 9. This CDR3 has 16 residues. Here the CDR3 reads CASSIRTGWGTDTQYF. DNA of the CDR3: TGTGCCAGCAGTATCCGGACAGGTTGGGGCACAGATACGCAGTATTTT.

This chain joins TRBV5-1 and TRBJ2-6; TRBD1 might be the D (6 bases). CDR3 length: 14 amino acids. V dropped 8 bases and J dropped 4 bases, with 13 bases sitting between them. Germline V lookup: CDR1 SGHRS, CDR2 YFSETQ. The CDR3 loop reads CASRRGLGANVLTF. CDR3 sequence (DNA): TGCGCCAGTCGCAGGGGCTTGGGGGCCAACGTCCTGACTTTC.

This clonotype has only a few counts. The CDR3 protein is CSAIRDRNTGELFF. The CDR3 region has the DNA TGCAGCGCCATAAGGGACAGGAACACCGGGGAGCTGTTTTTT. The genes are TRBV29-1 and TRBJ2-2; TRBD1 matches at 7 bases. Germline V gives CDR1 SQVTM, CDR2 ANQGSEA. V gave up 7 bases and J gave up 1 base; unmatched junction bases: 6. The CDR3 runs to 14 residues.

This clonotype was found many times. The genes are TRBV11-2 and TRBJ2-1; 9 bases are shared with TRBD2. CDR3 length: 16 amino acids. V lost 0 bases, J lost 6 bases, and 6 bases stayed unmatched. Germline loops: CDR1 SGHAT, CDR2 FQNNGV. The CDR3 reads CASSLDLWRGGNEQFF. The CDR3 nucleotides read TGTGCCAGCAGCTTAGATCTTTGGCGGGGGGGCAATGAGCAGTTCTTC. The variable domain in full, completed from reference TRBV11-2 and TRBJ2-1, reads EAGVAQSPRYKIIEKRQSVAFWCNPISGHATLYWYQQILGQGPKLLIQFQNNGVVDDSQLPKDRFSAERLKGVDSTLKIQPAKLEDSAVYLCASSLDLWRGGNEQFFGPGTRLTVL.

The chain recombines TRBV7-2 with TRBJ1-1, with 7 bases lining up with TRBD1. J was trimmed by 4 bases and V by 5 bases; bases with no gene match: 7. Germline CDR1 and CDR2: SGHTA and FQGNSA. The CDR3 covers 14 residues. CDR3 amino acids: CASSMGQLGTEAFF. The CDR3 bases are TGTGCCAGCAGCATGGGACAGTTGGGCACTGAAGCTTTCTTT.

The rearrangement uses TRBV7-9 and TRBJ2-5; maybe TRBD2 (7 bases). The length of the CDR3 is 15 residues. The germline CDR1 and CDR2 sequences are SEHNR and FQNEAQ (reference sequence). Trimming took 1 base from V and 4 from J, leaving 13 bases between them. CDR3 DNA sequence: TGTGCCAGCAGCTTAGGCATTAGGGGGGGAGAGACCCAGTACTTC. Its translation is CASSLGIRGGETQYF.

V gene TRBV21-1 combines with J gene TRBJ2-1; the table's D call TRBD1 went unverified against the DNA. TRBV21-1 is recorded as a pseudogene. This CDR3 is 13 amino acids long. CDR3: CASKGTGYNEQFF. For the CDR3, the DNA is TGTGCCAGCAAAGGGACCGGCTACAATGAGCAGTTCTTC.

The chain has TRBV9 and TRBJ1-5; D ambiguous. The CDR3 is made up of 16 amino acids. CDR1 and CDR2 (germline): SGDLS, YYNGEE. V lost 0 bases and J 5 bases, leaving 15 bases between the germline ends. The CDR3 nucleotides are TGTGCCAGCAGCGTAGGAGGAGGTCCCCTGGATCAGCCCCAGCATTTT. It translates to CASSVGGGPLDQPQHF.

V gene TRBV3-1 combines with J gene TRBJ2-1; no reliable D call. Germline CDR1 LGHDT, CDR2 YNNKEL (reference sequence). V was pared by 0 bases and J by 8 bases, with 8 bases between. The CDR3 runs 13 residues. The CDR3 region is CASSQDEGDEQFF. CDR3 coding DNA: TGTGCCAGCAGCCAAGACGAAGGTGATGAGCAGTTCTTC.

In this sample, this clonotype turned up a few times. CDR3 in amino acids: CASSLWDRGDNEQFF. CDR3 nucleotide sequence: TGTGCCAGCAGTCTCTGGGACAGGGGGGACAATGAGCAGTTCTTC. The chain recombines TRBV6-2 or TRBV6-3 with TRBJ2-1; TRBD1 aligns across 11 bases. Germline V lookup: CDR1 MNHEY, CDR2 SVGEGT. V gave up 5 bases and J gave up 5 bases; unmatched junction bases: 5. The CDR3 spans 15 residues.

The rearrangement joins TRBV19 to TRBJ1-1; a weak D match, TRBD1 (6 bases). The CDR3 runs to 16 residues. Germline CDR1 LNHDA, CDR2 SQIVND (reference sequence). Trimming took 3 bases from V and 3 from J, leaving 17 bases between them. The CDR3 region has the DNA TGTGCCAGTAGTATTCGGGCAGGGGAACCTGACACTGAAGCTTTCTTT. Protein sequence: CASSIRAGEPDTEAFF. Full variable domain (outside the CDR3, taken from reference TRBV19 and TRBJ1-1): DGGITQSPKYLFRKEGQNVTLSCEQNLNHDAMYWYRQDPGQGLRLIYYSQIVNDFQKGDIAEGYSVSREKKESFPLTVTSAQKNPTAFYLCASSIRAGEPDTEAFFGQGTRLTVV.